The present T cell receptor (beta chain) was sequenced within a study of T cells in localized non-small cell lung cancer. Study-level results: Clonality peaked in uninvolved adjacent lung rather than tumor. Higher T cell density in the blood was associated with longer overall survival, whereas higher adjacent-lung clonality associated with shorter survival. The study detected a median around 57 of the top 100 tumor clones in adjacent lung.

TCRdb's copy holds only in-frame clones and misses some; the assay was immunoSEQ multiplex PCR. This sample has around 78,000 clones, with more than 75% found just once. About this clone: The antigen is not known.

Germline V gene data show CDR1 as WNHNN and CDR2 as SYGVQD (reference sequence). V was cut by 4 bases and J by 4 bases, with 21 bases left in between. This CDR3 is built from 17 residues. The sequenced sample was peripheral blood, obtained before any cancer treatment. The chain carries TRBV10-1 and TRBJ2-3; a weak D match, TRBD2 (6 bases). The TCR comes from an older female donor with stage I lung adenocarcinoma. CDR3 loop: CASSGTLRRGLPDTQYF. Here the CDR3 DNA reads TGCGCCAGCAGTGGGACCCTCCGGAGGGGACTGCCAGATACGCAGTATTTT.